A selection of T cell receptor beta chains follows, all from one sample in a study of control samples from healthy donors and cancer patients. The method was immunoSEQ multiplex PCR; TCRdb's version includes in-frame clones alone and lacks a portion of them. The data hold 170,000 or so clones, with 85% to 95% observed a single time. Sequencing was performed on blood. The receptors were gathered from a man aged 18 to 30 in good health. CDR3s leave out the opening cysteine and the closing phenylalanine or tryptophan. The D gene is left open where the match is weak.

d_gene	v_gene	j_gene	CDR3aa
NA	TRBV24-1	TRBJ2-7	ATIVIAGACYEQY
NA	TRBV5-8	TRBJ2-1	ASKNGPKALISYNEQF
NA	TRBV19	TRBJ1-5	ASSIPAPSNQPQH
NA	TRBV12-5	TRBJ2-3	ASGTYLRGTDTQY
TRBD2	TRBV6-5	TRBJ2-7	ASKERLAGSYEQY
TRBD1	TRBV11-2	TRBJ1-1	ASSPGTGPLVNTEAF
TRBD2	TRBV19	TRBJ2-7	ASSPGRSSYEQY
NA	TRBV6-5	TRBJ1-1	ASSLYSGEAF
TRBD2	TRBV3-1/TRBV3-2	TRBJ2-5	SVSSSGGETQY
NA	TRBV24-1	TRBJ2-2	ATRKNGGGGELF
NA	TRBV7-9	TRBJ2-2	ASSLLTGSTGELF
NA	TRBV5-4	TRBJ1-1	ASSFPSGDTEAF
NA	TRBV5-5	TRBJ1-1	ASSFNEAF
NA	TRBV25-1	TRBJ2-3	ASSDAGTSTDTQY
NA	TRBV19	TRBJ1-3	ASQAGRENTIY
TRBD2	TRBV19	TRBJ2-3	ASSISAGGEDTQY
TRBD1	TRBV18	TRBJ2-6	ASSQPGQGISGANVLT
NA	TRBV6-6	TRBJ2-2	ASSYSMDTGELF
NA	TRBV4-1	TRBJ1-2	ASSRGETNYGYT
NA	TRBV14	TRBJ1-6	ASSQQDRVNSPLH
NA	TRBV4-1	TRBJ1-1	ASSGPGYTEAF
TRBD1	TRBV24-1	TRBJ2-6	ATSVNPGQGDTGANVLT
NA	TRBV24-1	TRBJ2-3	ATSDPRGTDTQY
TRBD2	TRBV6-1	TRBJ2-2	ASSEGLGGKRGVSVGELF
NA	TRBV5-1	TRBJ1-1	ASSLPRQSNTEAF
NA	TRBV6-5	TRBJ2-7	ASTPRGHGFYEQY
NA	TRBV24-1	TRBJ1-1	ATSGSGAEAF
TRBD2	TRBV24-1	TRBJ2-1	ATSESGGETFNEQF